These T cell receptor beta chains were read from a single sample in a study of T cell responses to AZD1222 COVID-19 vaccine. Here immunoSEQ multiplex PCR was the method, and the copy in TCRdb shows in-frame clones only, minus some. The profile shows under 200,000 clones, 92% of them singletons. The sample consisted of peripheral blood, taken 28 days after the second AZD1222 dose. These receptors were collected from an adult who received the AZD1222 COVID-19 vaccine. CDR3s leave out the opening cysteine and the closing phenylalanine or tryptophan.

V,length,CDR3
TRBV7-8,14,ASKIKGQGNNSPLH
TRBV28,12,ASSFGGQQETQY
TRBV6-5,14,ASGLIAGGRSGELF
TRBV2,13,ASSSEVYSNQPQH
TRBV3-1/TRBV3-2,12,ASSPQGRTDTQY
TRBV5-1,14,ASSRTGSFMNTEAF
TRBV10-2,13,ASSETGNLGTEAF
TRBV29-1,10,SVGWEGAPAF
TRBV3-1/TRBV3-2,12,ASSQGSLYNEQF
TRBV11-2,11,ASSRTGNQPQH
TRBV3-1/TRBV3-2,16,ASSQDQYGQISNQPQH
TRBV7-9,10,ASRWGDQPQH
TRBV4-1,14,ASSQGVGLGSYEQY
TRBV7-8,12,ASSQGYPGNTIY
TRBV19,15,ASSIDRYSRGVGELF
TRBV9,14,ASSADSRSGANVLT
TRBV28,12,ASSSPHGNSPLH
TRBV7-8,14,ASSLSGRGRDYGYT
TRBV6-7,13,ASRATRGPNYGYT
TRBV6-5,13,ASSYAGLAEETQY
TRBV5-8,9,ASSLSTEAF
TRBV4-1,19,ASSQDPRTAWSLGLANEQY
TRBV19,15,ASSPGQGAVARETQY
TRBV15,12,ATSPGGGQIEAF
TRBV28,14,ASSLYRAFSNQPQH
TRBV28,10,ASSPHNQPQH
TRBV5-6,14,ASSRTGFYGNQPQH
TRBV7-9,9,ASRREYEQY
TRBV10-1,12,ASSERSENDEQF
TRBV11-1,11,ASSFVRNTEAF
TRBV15,13,ATSTSGTASSPLH
TRBV10-2,11,ASSEGTVNTIY
TRBV21-1,12,ASSKGHKTYEQY
TRBV7-2,11,ASSLGLRETQY
TRBV5-4,16,ASSLSGRGLALTDTQY